The 27 T cell receptor beta chains below come from one sample, sequenced in a study of control samples from healthy donors and cancer patients. Libraries were prepared by immunoSEQ multiplex PCR; TCRdb keeps only in-frame clonotypes and omits some of them. This sample has about 100,000 clones, with about 90% found just once. The source material was blood. These receptors all come from a woman aged 50 to 60 in good health.

The table lists this clone with a few counts. The chain combines TRBV19 with TRBJ1-2; no clear D gene. V was shortened by 6 bases and J by 3 bases, with 8 bases between the two germline ends. The CDR3 consists of 12 residues. The V gene's germline CDR1 is LNHDA and CDR2 SQIVND (reference sequence). The CDR3 DNA is TGTGCCAGTAGCCGAGATTACTATGGCTACACCTTC. Its protein product is CASSRDYYGYTF.

CDR3 residues: CATGSYEQYV. CDR3 coding DNA: TGTGCCACCGGGAGTTACGAGCAGTACGTC. The chain employs TRBV12-3 or TRBV12-4 and TRBJ2-7, with a weak D call TRBD2 (6 bases). Deletions cut 10 bases from V and 4 bases from J, with 8 bases between. The CDR3 loop spans 10 amino acids.

V and J are TRBV19 and TRBJ1-5, with 7 bases fitting TRBD1. From germline, CDR1 is LNHDA and CDR2 SQIVND (reference sequence). The CDR3 is 15 residues long. The V segment lost 6 bases and the J segment 0 bases; nucleotides outside the gene matches: 5. Written as DNA, the CDR3 is TGTGCCAGTAGGCCAGGGACAGCTAGCAATCAGCCCCAGCATTTT. This translates into CASRPGTASNQPQHF.

The genes are TRBV10-3 and TRBJ1-5; no clear D. From germline, CDR1 is ENHRY and CDR2 SYGVKD. The V and J ends lost 8 bases and 4 bases respectively, with 9 bases between them. CDR3 length: 12 amino acids. This CDR3 is CAIGPVNQPQHF. The CDR3 nucleotides read TGTGCCATCGGACCCGTAAATCAGCCCCAGCATTTT.

The chain links TRBV19 to TRBJ2-3, with a tentative D call TRBD1 (6 bases). The CDR3 extends over 15 amino acids. CDR1 and CDR2 (germline): LNHDA, SQIVND (reference sequence). V was clipped by 3 bases and J by 6 bases, with 16 bases between them. CDR3 DNA sequence: TGTGCCAGTAGTATGACAGGCGGGCCCGGGGATACGCAGTATTTT. Its protein product is CASSMTGGPGDTQYF.

This sequence joins TRBV12-5 and TRBJ1-4; 10 bases fit TRBD1. The CDR3 runs to 14 residues. V trimming: 5 bases; J trimming: 5 bases; junction bases outside the gene matches: 2. Looked up from germline, CDR1 is LGHNT and CDR2 is FRNRAP. CDR3 protein: CASGPGQGNEKLFF. The CDR3 coding sequence is TGTGCTAGTGGTCCGGGACAGGGGAATGAAAAACTGTTTTTT.

The J gene is TRBJ2-5, the V gene TRBV11-3; D perhaps matches TRBD1 (5 bases). The CDR3 contains 16 residues. Germline CDR1 SGHNT, CDR2 YENEEA. The V gene lost 2 bases and the J gene lost 5 bases, with 18 bases spanning the gap. The CDR3 DNA is TGTGCCAGCAGCTTAACCCCCTCCCCAGGGATGGAGACCCAGTACTTC. Amino acid sequence: CASSLTPSPGMETQYF.

V is TRBV18 and J is TRBJ2-1; 9 positions match TRBD2. The CDR3 runs 16 residues. The germline V gene has CDR1 KGHSH and CDR2 LQKENI. The junction had 10 bases not matched to a gene; V was cut back by 1 base and J by 9 bases. The CDR3 region is CASSPRGGGQSREQFF. The CDR3 nucleotides read TGTGCCAGCTCACCACGCGGGGGGGGACAGTCGCGTGAGCAGTTCTTC.

The J gene is TRBJ2-5, the V gene TRBV7-2; no definite D call. The germline gives CDR1 SGHTA, CDR2 FQGNSA. Trimming took off 10 bases at V and 5 bases at J, with 11 bases between the two ends. This CDR3 is 11 amino acids long. CDR3 nucleotides: TGTGCCACCCGTCCCCCGGAGACCCAGTACTTC. Translating gives CATRPPETQYF.

This chain connects TRBV5-8 to TRBJ1-4, with a possible D match to TRBD1 (6 bases). Germline loops: CDR1 SGHTS, CDR2 YDEGEE. Trimming cost V 4 bases and J 3 bases, with 13 bases left between them. This CDR3 is 15 amino acids long. This CDR3 reads CASSRNRAANEKLFF. CDR3 nucleotide sequence: TGTGCCAGCAGCCGAAACAGGGCGGCTAATGAAAAACTGTTTTTT.

This clone was recorded once. For the CDR3, the DNA is TGTGCCAGCAGCCTACGCGAGCTCGAGCAGTTCTTC. Protein product: CASSLRELEQFF. The rearrangement uses TRBV7-2 and TRBJ2-1; D unresolved. V was clipped by 5 bases and J by 10 bases, with 12 bases between them. Per the germline V gene, CDR1 is SGHTA and CDR2 is FQGNSA. The CDR3 has 12 residues.

CDR3 region: CASSVGQETQYF. The CDR3, as DNA: TGTGCCAGCAGTGTTGGCCAAGAGACCCAGTACTTC. The gene calls are TRBV25-1 and TRBJ2-5; D not resolved. V gave up 4 bases and J gave up 1 base, with 4 bases separating them. In germline, CDR1 is MGHDK, CDR2 SYGVNS. The CDR3 sequence is 12 residues long.

The chain is built from TRBV12-1 and TRBJ1-2; the table assigns TRBD1, which was not confirmed against the DNA. TRBV12-1 is designated a pseudogene. This CDR3 has 13 residues. CDR3 sequence reads: CASSTTPNYGYTF. DNA of the CDR3: TGTGCCAGCAGTACGACACCTAACTATGGCTACACCTTC.

The V call is TRBV6-6, the J call TRBJ1-1, with 8 bases matching TRBD1. Germline CDR1 MNHNY, CDR2 SVGAGI (reference sequence). V was pared by 6 bases and J by 5 bases, with 11 bases of the junction left unmatched. The CDR3 has 15 amino acids. The CDR3 sequence: CASSHGQGGKTEAFF. The CDR3 nucleotides are TGTGCCAGCAGCCACGGACAGGGAGGAAAAACTGAAGCTTTCTTT.

This sequence joins TRBV7-9 and TRBJ2-5, with D possibly matching TRBD2 (6 bases). Germline V gene data show CDR1 as SEHNR and CDR2 as FQNEAQ (reference sequence). The V gene lost 3 bases and the J gene lost 5 bases, with 13 bases spanning the gap. CDR3 length: 14 amino acids. The CDR3 nucleotides are TGTGCCAGCAGCTTCCGACTAGATGAGGAGACCCAGTACTTC. Amino acid sequence: CASSFRLDEETQYF.

The chain employs TRBV24-1 and TRBJ1-1, with a tentative D call TRBD1 (5 bases). CDR1 and CDR2 from the germline V gene are KGHDR and SFDVKD. This CDR3 contains 13 residues. V was trimmed by 2 bases and J by 10 bases, leaving 13 bases between them. The CDR3 bases are TGTGCCACCAGTGATTCAGGGCCGACGGTAGCTTTCTTT. Translating gives CATSDSGPTVAFF.

V gene TRBV11-1 combines with J gene TRBJ1-1; no clear D. Germline assignment: CDR1 SGHAT and CDR2 FQDESV (reference sequence). CDR3 length equals 14 residues. V was clipped by 3 bases and J by 1 base, with 9 bases between them. CDR3 residues: CASSFEGPNTEAFF. CDR3 nucleotide sequence: TGTGCCAGCAGCTTCGAGGGCCCGAACACTGAAGCTTTCTTT.

This chain connects TRBV23-1 to TRBJ1-1; unclear D gene. TRBV23-1 is an ORF; its function is uncertain. This CDR3 is built from 20 residues. V was shortened by 2 bases and J by 2 bases, with 27 bases between the two germline ends. The CDR3 sequence is CASSQRPRTDSCIPNTEAFF. The CDR3 nucleotides are TGCGCCAGCAGTCAAAGGCCTCGGACCGACTCATGTATTCCTAACACTGAAGCTTTCTTT.

The V and J genes are TRBV27 and TRBJ2-6, with D tentatively TRBD2 (5 bases). CDR1 is MNHEY, CDR2 SMNVEV, per germline (reference sequence). The CDR3 covers 17 residues. Trimming stripped 7 bases from V and 4 bases from J, with 20 bases between. This CDR3 reads CASKEVRKSTGANVLTF. In DNA, the CDR3 is TGTGCCAGCAAGGAGGTACGCAAAAGTACGGGGGCCAACGTCCTGACTTTC.

This CDR3 is CASSSHNRDSYGYTF. CDR3 nucleotides: TGTGCCAGTAGTTCTCACAACCGGGACAGCTATGGCTACACCTTC. The chain joins TRBV19 to TRBJ1-2; 7 nucleotides agree with TRBD1. J was trimmed by 4 bases and V by 5 bases; bases with no gene match: 10. Germline V gene sequence: CDR1 LNHDA, CDR2 SQIVND (reference sequence). The CDR3 covers 15 residues.

About this clone itself: Germline is not matched at one junction end, which may reflect a read error. The genes are TRBV19 and TRBJ2-2, with 9 bases that match TRBD1. Germline CDR1 and CDR2: LNHDA and SQIVND (reference sequence). The CDR3 covers 15 residues. CDR3 DNA: TGTGCCAGCAGTAGGGACAGGGTTGGGACCGGGGAGCTGTTTTTT. Translation gives CASSRDRVGTGELFF.

Here the CDR3 DNA reads TGTGCCAGCACCCCAGGTGTAGCGGGACGCACAGATACGCAGTATTTT. This gives the protein CASTPGVAGRTDTQYF. This chain uses TRBV7-9 with TRBJ2-3, with 8 nucleotides matching TRBD2. CDR1 is SEHNR, CDR2 FQNEAQ, per germline (reference sequence). CDR3 length: 16 residues. V shed 7 bases and J 1 base; nucleotides not matched to a gene: 10.

In this sample, this clone turned up a few times. The CDR3 DNA sequence: TGTGCCAGCAGTTCATGGGACTCCTGGGGCAATGAGCAGTTCTTC. Translated: CASSSWDSWGNEQFF. V gene TRBV27 combines with J gene TRBJ2-1; a possible D gene is TRBD2 (6 bases). The CDR3 has 15 residues. Germline V CDR1 and CDR2: MNHEY, SMNVEV (reference sequence). Trimming left V 4 bases short and J 6 bases short, with 16 bases between.

This chain joins TRBV9 and TRBJ1-4; D is uncertain. Per the germline V gene, CDR1 is SGDLS and CDR2 is YYNGEE. CDR3 length: 15 amino acids. Deletions cut 3 bases from V and 6 bases from J, with 15 bases between. The CDR3 DNA sequence: TGTGCCAGCAGCGCCTGGGAGGGATGGGATGAAAAACTGTTTTTT. Translation gives CASSAWEGWDEKLFF.

This chain links TRBV5-5 with TRBJ1-2, with no clear D. The CDR3 extends over 14 amino acids. Germline-derived CDR1 and CDR2 are SGHKS and YYEKEE (reference sequence). V was cut by 1 base and J by 2 bases, with 9 bases left in between. The CDR3 here is CASSLLGSNYGYTF. The CDR3 DNA sequence: TGTGCCAGCAGCTTGTTGGGGTCGAACTATGGCTACACCTTC.

The chain joins TRBV3-1 (or the pseudogene TRBV3-2) to TRBJ1-4; D is unresolved. The CDR3 has 14 residues. Germline-derived CDR1 and CDR2 are LGHDT and YNNKEL (reference sequence). The V and J ends lost 1 base and 8 bases respectively, with 11 bases between them. CDR3 sequence reads: CASSQGTSQEKLFF. CDR3 nucleotides: TGTGCCAGCAGCCAAGGTACCTCCCAAGAAAAACTGTTTTTT.

The chain is built from TRBV27 and TRBJ2-3; a possible D gene is TRBD2 (5 bases). The V gene's germline CDR1 is MNHEY and CDR2 SMNVEV (reference sequence). Trimming shortened V by 3 bases and J by 4 bases, and 14 bases separated the two germline ends. CDR3 length: 15 amino acids. The CDR3 region is CASSLNGIYADTQYF. The CDR3 coding sequence is TGTGCCAGCAGTTTGAACGGGATCTACGCAGATACGCAGTATTTT.